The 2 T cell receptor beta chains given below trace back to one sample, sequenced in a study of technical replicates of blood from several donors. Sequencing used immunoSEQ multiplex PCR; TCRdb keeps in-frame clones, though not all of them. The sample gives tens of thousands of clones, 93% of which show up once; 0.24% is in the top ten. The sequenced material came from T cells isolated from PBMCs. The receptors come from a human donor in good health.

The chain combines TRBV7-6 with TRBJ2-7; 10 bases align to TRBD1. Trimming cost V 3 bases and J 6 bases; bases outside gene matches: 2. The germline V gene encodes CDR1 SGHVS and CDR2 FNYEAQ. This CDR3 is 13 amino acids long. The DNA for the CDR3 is TGTGCCAGCAGCTTCAGGACAGGGGGCGAGCAGTACTTC. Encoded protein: CASSFRTGGEQYF.

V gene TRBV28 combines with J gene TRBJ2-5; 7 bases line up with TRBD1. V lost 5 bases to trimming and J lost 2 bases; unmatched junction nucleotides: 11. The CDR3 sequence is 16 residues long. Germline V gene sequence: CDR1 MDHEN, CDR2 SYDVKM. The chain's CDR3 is CASSRQGSMWQETQYF. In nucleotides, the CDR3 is TGTGCCAGCAGTAGACAGGGATCGATGTGGCAAGAGACCCAGTACTTC.